Here is one TCR beta chain with its context. The antigen remains unidentified. This CDR3 spans 17 amino acids. The germline V gene encodes CDR1 LGHNA and CDR2 YSLEER. Unmatched junction bases numbered 5, after V lost 0 bases and J lost 0 bases. This sample was taken from a study of T cell repertoires in cytomegalovirus infection. Looking at the study overall: Selected CMV epitopes included recently identified HLA-C-restricted ones as well as well-studied HLA-B-restricted ones. Public signatures in TCR beta pointed to CMV infection and matching HLA type.

MiXCR, applied by TCRdb to the reads, yields one record per CDR3 protein. The sample lists about 920,000 distinct CDR3 sequences, roughly 31% occurring once. The source material was cultured CD8+ T cells from PBMCs, sampled from culture after CMV antigen stimulation. This clonotype was obtained from a human donor in good health (CMV status not recorded). Some clones in this sample may be carry-over from other donors' samples. The genes are TRBV4-3 and TRBJ2-3; TRBD2 agrees at 8 bases. CDR3 region: CASSQDFIAGSTDTQYF. The CDR3 coding sequence is TGCGCCAGCAGCCAAGACTTCATAGCGGGGAGCACAGATACGCAGTATTTT.